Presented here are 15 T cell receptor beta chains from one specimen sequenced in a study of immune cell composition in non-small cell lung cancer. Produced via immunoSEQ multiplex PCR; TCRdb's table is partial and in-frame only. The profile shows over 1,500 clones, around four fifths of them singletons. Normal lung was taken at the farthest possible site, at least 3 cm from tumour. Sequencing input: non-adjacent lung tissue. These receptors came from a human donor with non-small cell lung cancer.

CDR3 sequence reads: CATSRGGVGSGRYETQYF. The CDR3 DNA follows: TGTGCCACCAGCAGGGGGGGGGTCGGTAGCGGGAGGTATGAGACCCAGTACTTC. The chain combines TRBV15 with TRBJ2-5; 10 positions agree with TRBD2. CDR3 length: 18 residues. From germline, CDR1 is LNHNV and CDR2 YYDKDF (reference sequence). V lost 3 bases to trimming and J lost 5 bases; unmatched junction nucleotides: 15.

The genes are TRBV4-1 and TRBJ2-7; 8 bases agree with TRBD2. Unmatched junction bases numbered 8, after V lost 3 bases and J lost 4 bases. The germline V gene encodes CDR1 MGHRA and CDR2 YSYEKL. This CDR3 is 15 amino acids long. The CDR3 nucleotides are TGCGCCAGCAGCCACAAGACTAGCGACTCATACGAGCAGTACTTC. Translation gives CASSHKTSDSYEQYF.

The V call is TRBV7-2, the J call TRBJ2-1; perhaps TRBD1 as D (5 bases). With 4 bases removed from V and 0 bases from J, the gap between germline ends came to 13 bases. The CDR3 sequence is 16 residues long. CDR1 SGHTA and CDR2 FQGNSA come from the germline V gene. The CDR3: CASSSRTTGSYNEQFF. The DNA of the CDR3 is TGTGCCAGCAGCTCCAGGACAACCGGCTCCTACAATGAGCAGTTCTTC.

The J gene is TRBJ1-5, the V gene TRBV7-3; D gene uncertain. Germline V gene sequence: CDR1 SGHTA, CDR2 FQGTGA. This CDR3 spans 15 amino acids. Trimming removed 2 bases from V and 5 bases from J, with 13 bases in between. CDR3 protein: CASSLPLLAYQPQHF. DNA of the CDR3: TGTGCCAGCAGCTTACCTCTTCTTGCGTATCAGCCCCAGCATTTT.

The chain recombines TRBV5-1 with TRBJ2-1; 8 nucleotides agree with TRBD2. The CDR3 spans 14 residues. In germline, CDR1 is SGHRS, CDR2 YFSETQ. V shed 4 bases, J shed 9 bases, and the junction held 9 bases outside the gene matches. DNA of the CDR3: TGCGCCAGCAGCCAAGGAAGCGGGAGCATTGAGCAGTTCTTC. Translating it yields CASSQGSGSIEQFF.

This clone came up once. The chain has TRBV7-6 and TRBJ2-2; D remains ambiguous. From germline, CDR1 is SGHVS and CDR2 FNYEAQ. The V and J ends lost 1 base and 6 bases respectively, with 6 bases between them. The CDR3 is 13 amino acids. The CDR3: CASSLVFAGELFF. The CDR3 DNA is TGTGCCAGCAGCTTAGTCTTTGCCGGGGAGCTGTTTTTT.

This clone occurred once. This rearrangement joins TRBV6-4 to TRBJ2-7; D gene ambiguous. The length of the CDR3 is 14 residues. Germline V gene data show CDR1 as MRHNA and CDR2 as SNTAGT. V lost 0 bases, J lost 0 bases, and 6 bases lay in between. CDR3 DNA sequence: TGTGCCAGCAGTGACTCGGCAGGCTCCTACGAGCAGTACTTC. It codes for CASSDSAGSYEQYF.

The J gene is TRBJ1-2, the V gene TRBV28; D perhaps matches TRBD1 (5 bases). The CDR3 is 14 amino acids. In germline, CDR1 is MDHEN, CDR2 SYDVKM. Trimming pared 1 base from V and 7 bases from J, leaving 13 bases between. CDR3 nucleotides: TGTGCCAGCAGTTTATCCCAGGGTATTGGTGGCTACACCTTC. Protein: CASSLSQGIGGYTF.

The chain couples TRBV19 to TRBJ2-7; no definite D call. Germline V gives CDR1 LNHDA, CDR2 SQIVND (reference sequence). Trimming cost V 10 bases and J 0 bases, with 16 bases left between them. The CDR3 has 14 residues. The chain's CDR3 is CATGLAASSYEQYF. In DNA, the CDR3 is TGTGCCACCGGCCTCGCGGCTAGCTCCTACGAGCAGTACTTC.

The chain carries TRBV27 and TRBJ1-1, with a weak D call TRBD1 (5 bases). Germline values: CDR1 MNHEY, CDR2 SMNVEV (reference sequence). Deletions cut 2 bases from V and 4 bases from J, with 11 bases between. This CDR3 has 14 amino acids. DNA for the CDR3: TGTGCCAGCAGTTTAGCAGGGTTGGGCACTGAAGCTTTCTTT. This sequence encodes CASSLAGLGTEAFF.

CDR3 loop: CATSRASAGPRSSYEQYF. For the CDR3, the DNA is TGTGCCACCAGCAGAGCATCGGCGGGACCCAGGAGCTCCTACGAGCAGTACTTC. The genes are TRBV15 and TRBJ2-7, with TRBD2 as a possible D gene (6 bases). The CDR3 has 18 residues. Germline CDR1 LNHNV, CDR2 YYDKDF (reference sequence). V shed 1 base and J shed 0 bases, with 19 bases lying between them.

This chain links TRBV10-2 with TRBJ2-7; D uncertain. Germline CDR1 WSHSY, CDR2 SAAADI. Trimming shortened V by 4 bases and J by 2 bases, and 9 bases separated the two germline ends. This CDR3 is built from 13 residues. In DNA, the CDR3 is TGCGCCAGCAGTGCCGTGAGTCCCTACGAGCAGTACTTC. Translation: CASSAVSPYEQYF.

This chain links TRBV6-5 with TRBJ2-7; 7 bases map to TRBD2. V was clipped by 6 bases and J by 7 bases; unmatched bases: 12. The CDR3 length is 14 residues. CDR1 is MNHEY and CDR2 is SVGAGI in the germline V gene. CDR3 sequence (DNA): TGTGCCAGCAGGCGGGGGTTTAGCGCGAGGGAGCAGTACTTC. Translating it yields CASRRGFSAREQYF.

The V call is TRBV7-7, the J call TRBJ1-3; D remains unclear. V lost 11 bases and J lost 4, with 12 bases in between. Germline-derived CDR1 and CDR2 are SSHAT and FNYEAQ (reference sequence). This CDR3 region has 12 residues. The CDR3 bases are TGTGCCGTCGACGGGTCAGGAAACACCATATATTTT. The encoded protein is CAVDGSGNTIYF. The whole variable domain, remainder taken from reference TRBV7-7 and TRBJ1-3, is GAGVSQSPRYKVTKRGQDVTLRCDPISSHATLYWYQQALGQGPEFLTYFNYEAQPDKSGLPSDRFSAERPEGSISTLTIQRTEQRDSAMYRCAVDGSGNTIYFGEGSWLTVV.

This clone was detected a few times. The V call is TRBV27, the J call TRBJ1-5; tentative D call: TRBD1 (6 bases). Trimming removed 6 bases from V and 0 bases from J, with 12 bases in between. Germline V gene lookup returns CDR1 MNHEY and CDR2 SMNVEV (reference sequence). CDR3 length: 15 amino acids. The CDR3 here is CASSPGQYSNQPQHF. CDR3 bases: TGTGCCAGCAGCCCGGGACAATATAGCAATCAGCCCCAGCATTTT.